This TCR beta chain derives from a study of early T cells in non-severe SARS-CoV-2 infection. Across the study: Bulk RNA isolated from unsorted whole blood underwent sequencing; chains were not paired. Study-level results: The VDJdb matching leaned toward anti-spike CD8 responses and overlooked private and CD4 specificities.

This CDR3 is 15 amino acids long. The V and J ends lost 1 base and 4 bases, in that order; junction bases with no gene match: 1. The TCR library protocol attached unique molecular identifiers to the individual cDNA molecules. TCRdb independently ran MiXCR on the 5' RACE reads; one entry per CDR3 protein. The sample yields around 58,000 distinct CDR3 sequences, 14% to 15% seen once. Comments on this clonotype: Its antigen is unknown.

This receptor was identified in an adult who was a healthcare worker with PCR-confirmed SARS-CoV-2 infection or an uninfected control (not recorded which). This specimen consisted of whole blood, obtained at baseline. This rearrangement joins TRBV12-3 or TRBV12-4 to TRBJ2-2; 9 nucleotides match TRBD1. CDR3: CASSLGGQGTGELFF. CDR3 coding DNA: TGTGCCAGCAGTTTAGGGGGACAGGGCACCGGGGAGCTGTTTTTT.